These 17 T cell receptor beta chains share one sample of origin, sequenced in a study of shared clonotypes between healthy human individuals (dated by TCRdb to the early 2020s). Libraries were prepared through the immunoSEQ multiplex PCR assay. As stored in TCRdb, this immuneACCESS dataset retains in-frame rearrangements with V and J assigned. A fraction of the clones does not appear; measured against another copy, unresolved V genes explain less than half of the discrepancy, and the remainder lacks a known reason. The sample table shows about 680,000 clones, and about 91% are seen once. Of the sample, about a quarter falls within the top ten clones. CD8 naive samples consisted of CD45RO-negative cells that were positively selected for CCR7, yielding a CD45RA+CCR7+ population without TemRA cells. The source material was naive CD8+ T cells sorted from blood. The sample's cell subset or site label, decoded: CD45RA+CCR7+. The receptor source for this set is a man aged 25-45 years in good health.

The CDR3 bases are TGCGCCAGCAGCTCATGGGGGATGAACACTGAAGCTTTCTTT. Residues: CASSSWGMNTEAFF. V gene TRBV5-1 combines with J gene TRBJ1-1, with D tentatively TRBD1 (5 bases). The germline V gene has CDR1 SGHRS and CDR2 YFSETQ. Trimming took off 3 bases at V and 0 bases at J, with 9 bases between the two ends. There are 14 residues in the CDR3.

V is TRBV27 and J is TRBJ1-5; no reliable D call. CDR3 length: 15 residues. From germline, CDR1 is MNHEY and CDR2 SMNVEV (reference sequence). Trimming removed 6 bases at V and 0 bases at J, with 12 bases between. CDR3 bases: TGTGCCAGCAGCCCGGGAGTCTTTAGCAATCAGCCCCAGCATTTT. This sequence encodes CASSPGVFSNQPQHF.

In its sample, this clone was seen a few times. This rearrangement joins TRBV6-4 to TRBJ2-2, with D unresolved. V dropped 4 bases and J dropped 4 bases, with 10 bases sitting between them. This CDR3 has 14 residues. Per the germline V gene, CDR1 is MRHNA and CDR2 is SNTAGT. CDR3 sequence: CASSVLDATGELFF. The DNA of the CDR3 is TGTGCCAGCAGTGTACTGGACGCCACCGGGGAGCTGTTTTTT.

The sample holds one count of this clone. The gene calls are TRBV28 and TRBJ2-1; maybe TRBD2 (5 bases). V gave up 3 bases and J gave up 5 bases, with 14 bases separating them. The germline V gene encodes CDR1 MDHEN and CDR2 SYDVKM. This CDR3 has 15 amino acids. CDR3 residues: CASSFTPAANNEQFF. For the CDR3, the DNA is TGTGCCAGCAGTTTTACCCCAGCGGCCAACAATGAGCAGTTCTTC.

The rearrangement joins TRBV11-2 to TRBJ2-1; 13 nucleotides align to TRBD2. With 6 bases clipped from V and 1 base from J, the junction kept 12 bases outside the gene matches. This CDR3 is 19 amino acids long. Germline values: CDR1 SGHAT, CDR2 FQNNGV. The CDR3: CASRNLRTSGSGSYNEQFF. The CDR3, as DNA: TGTGCCAGCAGGAACCTAAGGACTAGCGGGAGTGGGTCCTACAATGAGCAGTTCTTC.

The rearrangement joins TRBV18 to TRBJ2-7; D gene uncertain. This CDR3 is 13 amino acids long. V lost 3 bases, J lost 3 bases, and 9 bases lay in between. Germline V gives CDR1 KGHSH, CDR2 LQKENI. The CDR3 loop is CASSPSDGYEQYF. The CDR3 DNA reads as TGTGCCAGCTCACCTTCAGACGGCTACGAGCAGTACTTC.

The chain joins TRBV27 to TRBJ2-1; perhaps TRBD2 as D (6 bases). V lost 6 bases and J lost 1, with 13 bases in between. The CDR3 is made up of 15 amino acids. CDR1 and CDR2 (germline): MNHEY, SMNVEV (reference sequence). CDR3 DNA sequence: TGTGCCAGCAGCTTCGGGAGCATTTCCTACAATGAGCAGTTCTTC. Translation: CASSFGSISYNEQFF.

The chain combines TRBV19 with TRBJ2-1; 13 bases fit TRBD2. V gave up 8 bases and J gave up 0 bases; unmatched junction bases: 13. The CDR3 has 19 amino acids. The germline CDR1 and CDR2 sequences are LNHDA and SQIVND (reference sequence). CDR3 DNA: TGTGCCAGTTCTAAAACGGGACTAGCGGGGCTTAGCTCCTACAATGAGCAGTTCTTC. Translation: CASSKTGLAGLSSYNEQFF.

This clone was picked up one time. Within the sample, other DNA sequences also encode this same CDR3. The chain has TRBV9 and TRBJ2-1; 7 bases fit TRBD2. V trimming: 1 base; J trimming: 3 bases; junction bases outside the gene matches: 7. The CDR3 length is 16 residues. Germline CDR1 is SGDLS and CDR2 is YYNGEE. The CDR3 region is CASSVRTSGLYNEQFF. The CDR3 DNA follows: TGTGCCAGCAGCGTAAGGACTAGTGGTCTCTACAATGAGCAGTTCTTC.

The CDR3 DNA sequence: TGTGCCAGCAGCCAAGAAGATCCGCCGCACACCGGGGAGCTGTTTTTT. Translating gives CASSQEDPPHTGELFF. This chain joins TRBV14 and TRBJ2-2; D gene unclear. The CDR3 consists of 16 residues. V lost 0 bases to trimming and J lost 3 bases, with 11 bases between them. The germline gives CDR1 SGHDN, CDR2 FVKESK.

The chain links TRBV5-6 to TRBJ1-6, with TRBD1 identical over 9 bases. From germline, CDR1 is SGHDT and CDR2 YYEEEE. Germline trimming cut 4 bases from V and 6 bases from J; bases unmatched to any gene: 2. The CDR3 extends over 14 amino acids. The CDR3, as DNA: TGTGCCAGCAGCCGGGACAGGGCTAATTCACCCCTCCACTTT. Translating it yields CASSRDRANSPLHF.

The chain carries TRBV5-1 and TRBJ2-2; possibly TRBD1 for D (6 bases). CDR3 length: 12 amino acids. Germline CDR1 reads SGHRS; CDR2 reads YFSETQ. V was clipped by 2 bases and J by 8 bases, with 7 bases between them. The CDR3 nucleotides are TGCGCCAGCAGCTTTACAGGGGGGGAGCTGTTTTTT. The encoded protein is CASSFTGGELFF.

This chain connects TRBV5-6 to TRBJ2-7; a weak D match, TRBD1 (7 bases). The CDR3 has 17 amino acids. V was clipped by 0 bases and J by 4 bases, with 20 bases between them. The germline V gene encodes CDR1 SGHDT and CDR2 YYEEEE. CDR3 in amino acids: CASSLATGQGGSYEQYF. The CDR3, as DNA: TGTGCCAGCAGCTTGGCCACTGGTCAGGGGGGTTCATACGAGCAGTACTTC.

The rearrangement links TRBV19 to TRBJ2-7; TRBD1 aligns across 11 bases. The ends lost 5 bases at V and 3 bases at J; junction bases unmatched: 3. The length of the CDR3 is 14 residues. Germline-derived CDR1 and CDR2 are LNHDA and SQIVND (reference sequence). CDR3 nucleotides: TGTGCCAGTAGTTGGGGGACAGGGGGCTACGAGCAGTACTTC. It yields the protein CASSWGTGGYEQYF.

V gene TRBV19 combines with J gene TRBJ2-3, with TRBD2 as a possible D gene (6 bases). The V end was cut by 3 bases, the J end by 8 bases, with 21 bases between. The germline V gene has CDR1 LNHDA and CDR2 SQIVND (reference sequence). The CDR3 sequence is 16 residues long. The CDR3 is CASSISWDREEGTQYF. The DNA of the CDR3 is TGTGCCAGTAGTATTAGTTGGGACCGAGAGGAGGGTACGCAGTATTTT.

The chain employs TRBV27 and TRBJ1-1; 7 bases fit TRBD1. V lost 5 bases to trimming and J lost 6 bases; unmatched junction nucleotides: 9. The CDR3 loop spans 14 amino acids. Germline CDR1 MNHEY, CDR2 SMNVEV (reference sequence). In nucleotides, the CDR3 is TGTGCCAGCAGTGAATATACAGGGGACCCTGAAGCTTTCTTT. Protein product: CASSEYTGDPEAFF.

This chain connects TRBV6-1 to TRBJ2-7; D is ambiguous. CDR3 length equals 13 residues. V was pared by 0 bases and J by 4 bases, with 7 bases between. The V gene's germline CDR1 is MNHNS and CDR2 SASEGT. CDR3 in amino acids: CASSEALTYEQYF. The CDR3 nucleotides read TGTGCCAGCAGTGAAGCGCTTACATACGAGCAGTACTTC.